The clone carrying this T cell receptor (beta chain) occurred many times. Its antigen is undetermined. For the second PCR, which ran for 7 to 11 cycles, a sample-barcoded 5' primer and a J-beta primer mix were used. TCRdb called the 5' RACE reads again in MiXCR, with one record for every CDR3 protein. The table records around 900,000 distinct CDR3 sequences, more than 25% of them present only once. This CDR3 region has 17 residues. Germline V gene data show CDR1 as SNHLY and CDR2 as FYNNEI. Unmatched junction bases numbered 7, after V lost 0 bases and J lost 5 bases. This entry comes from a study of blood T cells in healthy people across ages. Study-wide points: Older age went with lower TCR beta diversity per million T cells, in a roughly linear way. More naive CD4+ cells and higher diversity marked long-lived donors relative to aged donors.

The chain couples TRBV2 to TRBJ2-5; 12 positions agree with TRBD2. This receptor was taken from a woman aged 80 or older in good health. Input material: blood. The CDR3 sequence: CASSEALAGGFVETQYF. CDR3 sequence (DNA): TGTGCCAGCAGTGAAGCGCTAGCGGGGGGGTTCGTGGAGACCCAGTACTTC.